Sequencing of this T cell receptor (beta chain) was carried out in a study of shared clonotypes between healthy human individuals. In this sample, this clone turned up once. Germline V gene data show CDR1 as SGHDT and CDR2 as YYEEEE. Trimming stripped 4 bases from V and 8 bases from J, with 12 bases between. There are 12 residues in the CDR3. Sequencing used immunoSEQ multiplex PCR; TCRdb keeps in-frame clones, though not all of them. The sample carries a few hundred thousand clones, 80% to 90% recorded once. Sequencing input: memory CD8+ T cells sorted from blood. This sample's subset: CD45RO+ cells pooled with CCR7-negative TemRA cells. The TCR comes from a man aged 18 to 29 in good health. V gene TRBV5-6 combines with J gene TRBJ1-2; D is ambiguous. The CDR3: CASSIGPSGYTF. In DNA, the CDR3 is TGTGCCAGCAGCATAGGACCTTCCGGCTACACCTTC.